This T cell receptor beta chain was documented in a study of T cell responses to AZD1222 COVID-19 vaccine. General observations from the study: Seropositive at baseline were only a handful of AZD1222 recipients. The CD4 TCRs associated with vaccination extended across spike and predominated at 160-218 and 743-854. Reportedly, close to half of spike-specific TCRs are directed against unmutated variant regions. Spike-specific TCR breadth and depth rose after two AZD1222 doses.

Germline values: CDR1 SQVTM, CDR2 ANQGSEA. The trim removed 0 bases at V and 8 bases at J, leaving 8 bases unmatched. The CDR3 has 14 residues. TCRdb keeps only in-frame clones here, not all; method: immunoSEQ multiplex PCR. The sample lists roughly 200,000 clones; 85% to 95% were seen once. Concerning this clone itself: Its specificity is unknown.

Here the sequenced sample was peripheral blood, taken on day 0 of AZD1222 vaccination. The TCR comes from an adult in good health. This chain joins TRBV29-1 and TRBJ1-2, with 8 positions matching TRBD1. CDR3 nucleotides: TGCAGCGTTGAAGAGTCGCAGGGGGCTGTGGGCTACACCTTC. This gives the protein CSVEESQGAVGYTF.